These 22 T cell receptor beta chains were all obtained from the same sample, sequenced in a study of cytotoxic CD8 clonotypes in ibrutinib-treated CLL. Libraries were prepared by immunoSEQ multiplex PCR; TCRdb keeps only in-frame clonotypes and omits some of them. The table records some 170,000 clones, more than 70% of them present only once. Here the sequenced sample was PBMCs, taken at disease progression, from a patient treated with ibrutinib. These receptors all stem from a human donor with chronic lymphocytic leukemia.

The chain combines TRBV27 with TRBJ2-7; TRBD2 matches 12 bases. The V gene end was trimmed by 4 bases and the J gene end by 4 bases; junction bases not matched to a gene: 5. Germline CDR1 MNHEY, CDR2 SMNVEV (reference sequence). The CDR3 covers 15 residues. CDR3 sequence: CASSSLAGGQYEQYF. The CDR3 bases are TGTGCCAGCAGTTCGCTAGCGGGAGGGCAGTACGAGCAGTACTTC.

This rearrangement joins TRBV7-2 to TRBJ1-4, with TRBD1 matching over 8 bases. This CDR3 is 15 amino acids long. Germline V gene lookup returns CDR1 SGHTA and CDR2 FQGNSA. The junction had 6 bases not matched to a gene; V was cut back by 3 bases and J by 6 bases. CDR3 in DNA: TGTGCCAGCAGCTTGGGACAGGTCGGGTATGAAAAACTGTTTTTT. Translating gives CASSLGQVGYEKLFF.

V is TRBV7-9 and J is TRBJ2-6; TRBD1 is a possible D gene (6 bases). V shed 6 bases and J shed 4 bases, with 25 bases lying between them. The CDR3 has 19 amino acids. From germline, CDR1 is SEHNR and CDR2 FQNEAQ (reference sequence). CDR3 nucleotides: TGTGCCAGCAGTTCCCCCACCGACAGGTTAACGACCGGGGCCAACGTCCTGACTTTC. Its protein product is CASSSPTDRLTTGANVLTF.

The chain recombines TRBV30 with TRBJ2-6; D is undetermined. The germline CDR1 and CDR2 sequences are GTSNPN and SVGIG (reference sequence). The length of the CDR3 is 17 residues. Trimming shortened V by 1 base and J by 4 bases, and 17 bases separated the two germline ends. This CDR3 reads CAWSGNPGVLGANVLTF. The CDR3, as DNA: TGTGCCTGGAGTGGGAACCCTGGGGTTCTGGGGGCCAACGTCCTGACTTTC.

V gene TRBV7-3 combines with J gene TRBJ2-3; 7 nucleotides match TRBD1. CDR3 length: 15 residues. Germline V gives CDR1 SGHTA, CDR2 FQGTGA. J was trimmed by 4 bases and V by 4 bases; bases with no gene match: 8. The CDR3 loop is CASSSRGYLADTQYF. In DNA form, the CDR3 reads TGTGCCAGCAGCTCCAGGGGGTATCTGGCAGATACGCAGTATTTT.

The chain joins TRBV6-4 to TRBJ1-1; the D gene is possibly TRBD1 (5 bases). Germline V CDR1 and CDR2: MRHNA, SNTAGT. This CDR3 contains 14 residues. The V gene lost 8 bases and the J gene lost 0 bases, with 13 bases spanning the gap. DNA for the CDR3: TGTGCCAGCTCAAGGGGAGTCATGAACACTGAAGCTTTCTTT. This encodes CASSRGVMNTEAFF.

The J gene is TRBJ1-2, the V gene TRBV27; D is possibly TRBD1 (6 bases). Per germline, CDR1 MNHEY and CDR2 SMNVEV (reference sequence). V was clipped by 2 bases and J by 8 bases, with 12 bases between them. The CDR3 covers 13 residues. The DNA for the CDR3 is TGTGCCAGCAGTTTAGAGGCCAGGGGAGGCTACACCTTC. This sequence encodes CASSLEARGGYTF.

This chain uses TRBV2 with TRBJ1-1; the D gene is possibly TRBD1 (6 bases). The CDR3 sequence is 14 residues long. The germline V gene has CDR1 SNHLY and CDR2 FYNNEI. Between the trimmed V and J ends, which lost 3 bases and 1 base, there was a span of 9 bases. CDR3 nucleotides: TGTGCCAGCAGTGAGATGACAGGGAACACTGAAGCTTTCTTT. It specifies CASSEMTGNTEAFF.

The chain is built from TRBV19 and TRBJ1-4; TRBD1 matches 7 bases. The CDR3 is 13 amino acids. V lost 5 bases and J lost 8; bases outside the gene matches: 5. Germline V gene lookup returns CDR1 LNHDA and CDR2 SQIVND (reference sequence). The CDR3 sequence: CASSYRGEEKLFF. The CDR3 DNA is TGTGCCAGTAGTTACAGGGGAGAGGAAAAACTGTTTTTT. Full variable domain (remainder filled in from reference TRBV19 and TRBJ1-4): DGGITQSPKYLFRKEGQNVTLSCEQNLNHDAMYWYRQDPGQGLRLIYYSQIVNDFQKGDIAEGYSVSREKKESFPLTVTSAQKNPTAFYLCASSYRGEEKLFFGSGTQLSVL.

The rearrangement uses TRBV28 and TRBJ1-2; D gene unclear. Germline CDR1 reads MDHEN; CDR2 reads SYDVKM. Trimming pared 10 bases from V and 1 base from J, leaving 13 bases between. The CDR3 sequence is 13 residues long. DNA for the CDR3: TGTGCCACCAAAGTCCTTATTAACTATGGCTACACCTTC. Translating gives CATKVLINYGYTF.

The CDR3, as DNA: TGTGCCAGCAGACCCGGCGGCTACTCCTACGAGCAGTACTTC. Translating gives CASRPGGYSYEQYF. The V gene is TRBV7-9, the J gene TRBJ2-7, with unresolved D. Germline V gene sequence: CDR1 SEHNR, CDR2 FQNEAQ (reference sequence). There are 14 residues in the CDR3. The germline V and J ends were trimmed by 6 bases and 0 bases, with 12 bases remaining between them. Based on the CDR3 plus reference TRBV7-9 and TRBJ2-7, the full variable domain is DTGVSQNPRHKITKRGQNVTFRCDPISEHNRLYWYRQTLGQGPEFLTYFQNEAQLEKSRLLSDRFSAERPKGSFSTLEIQRTEQGDSAMYLCASRPGGYSYEQYFGPGTRLTVT.

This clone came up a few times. CDR3 in DNA: TGCGCCAGCAGCTTGTCTCCGGGAGTCTACGAGCAGTACTTC. Amino acid sequence: CASSLSPGVYEQYF. This chain connects TRBV5-1 to TRBJ2-7; TRBD2 might be the D (6 bases). V was shortened by 1 base and J by 3 bases, with 11 bases between the two germline ends. The CDR3 extends over 14 amino acids. From germline, CDR1 is SGHRS and CDR2 YFSETQ.

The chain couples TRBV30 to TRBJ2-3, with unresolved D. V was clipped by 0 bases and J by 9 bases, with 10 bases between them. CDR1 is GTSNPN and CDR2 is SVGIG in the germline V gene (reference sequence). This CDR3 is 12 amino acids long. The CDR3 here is CAWSVGPGTQYF. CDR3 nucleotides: TGTGCCTGGAGTGTGGGCCCGGGCACGCAGTATTTT.

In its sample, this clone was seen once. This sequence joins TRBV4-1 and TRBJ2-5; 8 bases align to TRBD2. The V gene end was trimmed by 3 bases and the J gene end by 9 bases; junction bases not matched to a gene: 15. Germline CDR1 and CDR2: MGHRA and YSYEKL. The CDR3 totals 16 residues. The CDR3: CASSQDPGLVILAQYF. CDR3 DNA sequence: TGCGCCAGCAGCCAGGACCCGGGACTAGTTATCTTGGCCCAGTACTTC.

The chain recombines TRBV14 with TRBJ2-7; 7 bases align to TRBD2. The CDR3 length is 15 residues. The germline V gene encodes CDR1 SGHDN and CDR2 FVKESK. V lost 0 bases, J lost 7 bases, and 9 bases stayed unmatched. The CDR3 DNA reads TGTGCCAGCAGCCAAGAGTGGCGGGAGTGGGGGGAGCAGTACTTC. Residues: CASSQEWREWGEQYF.

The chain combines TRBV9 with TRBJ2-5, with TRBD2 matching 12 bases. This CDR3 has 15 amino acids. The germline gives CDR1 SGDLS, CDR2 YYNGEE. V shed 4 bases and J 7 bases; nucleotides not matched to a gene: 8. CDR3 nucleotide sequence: TGTGCCAGCAGCAACCGACTAGCGGGAGTAGGGACCCAGTACTTC. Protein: CASSNRLAGVGTQYF.

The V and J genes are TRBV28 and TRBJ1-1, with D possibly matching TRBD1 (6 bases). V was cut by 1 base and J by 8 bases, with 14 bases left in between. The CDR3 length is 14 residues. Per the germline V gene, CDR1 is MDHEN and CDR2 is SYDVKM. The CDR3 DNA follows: TGTGCCAGCAGTTTATCTCGGGGGCAGCCAGAAGCTTTCTTT. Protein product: CASSLSRGQPEAFF.

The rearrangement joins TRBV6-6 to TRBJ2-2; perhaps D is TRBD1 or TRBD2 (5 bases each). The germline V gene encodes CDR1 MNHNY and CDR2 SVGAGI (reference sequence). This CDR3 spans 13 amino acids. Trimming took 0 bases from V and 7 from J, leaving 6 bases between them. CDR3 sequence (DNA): TGTGCCAGCAGTTACTCTGGGGGCGGGGAGCTGTTTTTT. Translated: CASSYSGGGELFF.

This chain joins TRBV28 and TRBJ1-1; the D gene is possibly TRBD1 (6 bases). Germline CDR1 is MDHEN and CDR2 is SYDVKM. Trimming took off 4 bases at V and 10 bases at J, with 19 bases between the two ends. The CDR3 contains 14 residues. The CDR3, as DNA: TGTGCCAGCAGTTCAATACGAGATGGGGGGCGAGCTTTCTTT. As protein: CASSSIRDGGRAFF.

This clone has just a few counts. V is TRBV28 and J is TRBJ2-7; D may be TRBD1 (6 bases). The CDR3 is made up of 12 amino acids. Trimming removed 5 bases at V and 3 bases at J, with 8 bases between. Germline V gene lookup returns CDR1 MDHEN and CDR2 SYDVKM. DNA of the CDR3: TGTGCCAGCAGTGTACAGGGCTACGAGCAGTACTTC. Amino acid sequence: CASSVQGYEQYF.

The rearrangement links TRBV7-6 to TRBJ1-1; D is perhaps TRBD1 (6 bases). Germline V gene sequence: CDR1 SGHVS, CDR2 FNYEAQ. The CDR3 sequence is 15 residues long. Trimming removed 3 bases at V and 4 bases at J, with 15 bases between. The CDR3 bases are TGTGCCAGCAGCTTCGGACAGACACCGAGCACTGAAGCTTTCTTT. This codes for CASSFGQTPSTEAFF.

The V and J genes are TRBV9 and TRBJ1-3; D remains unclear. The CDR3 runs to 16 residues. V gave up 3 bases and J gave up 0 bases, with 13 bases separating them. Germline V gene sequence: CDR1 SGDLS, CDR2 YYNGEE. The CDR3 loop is CASSEAQQVSGNTIYF. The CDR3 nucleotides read TGTGCCAGCAGCGAGGCTCAGCAGGTCTCTGGAAACACCATATATTTT.